The 2 T cell receptor beta chains below come from one sample, sequenced in a study of blood T cell repertoires in COVID-19. TCRdb's table, derived via immunoSEQ multiplex PCR, lists solely in-frame clones and lacks some. In the table there are under 150,000 clones, about four fifths of which are singletons. Material for sequencing was peripheral blood. Receptor source: a human donor with acute or convalescent COVID-19. The donor label of this sample is uncertain.

The genes are TRBV3-1 (or the pseudogene TRBV3-2) and TRBJ1-1, with 11 bases that match TRBD1. Germline assignment: CDR1 LGHDT and CDR2 YNNKEL (reference sequence). This CDR3 is built from 16 residues. Losses at the gene ends were 3 bases for V and 5 bases for J; bases not matched to a gene: 8. In DNA, the CDR3 is TGTGCCAGCAGCCATGGGACAGGGGGTAGGGGGACTGAAGCTTTCTTT. It encodes CASSHGTGGRGTEAFF.

Here the CDR3 DNA reads TGTGCCTGGAGGAGAAATTTGAACACTGAAGCTTTCTTT. Protein sequence: CAWRRNLNTEAFF. V gene TRBV30 combines with J gene TRBJ1-1, with D uncertain. The CDR3 is 13 amino acids. CDR1 is GTSNPN and CDR2 is SVGIG in the germline V gene (reference sequence). V was shortened by 3 bases and J by 0 bases, with 8 bases between the two germline ends. Using reference TRBV30 and TRBJ1-1 for the parts outside the CDR3, the full variable domain is SQTIHQWPATLVQPVGSPLSLECTVEGTSNPNLYWYRQAAGRGLQLLFYSVGIGQISSEVPQNLSASRPQDRQFILSSKKLLLSDSGFYLCAWRRNLNTEAFFGQGTRLTVV.